The 25 T cell receptor beta chains given below trace back to one sample, sequenced in a study of T cell changes during pregnancy in multiple sclerosis. TCRdb keeps only in-frame clones here, not all; method: immunoSEQ multiplex PCR. The profile shows about 80,000 clones, about 91% of them singletons. Sequencing was performed on peripheral blood, taken before pregnancy. The receptor set was obtained from a female donor with multiple sclerosis, enrolled in a pregnancy study.

The rearrangement uses TRBV10-2 and TRBJ1-4; TRBD1 aligns across 8 bases. CDR1 WSHSY and CDR2 SAAADI come from the germline V gene. V was clipped by 3 bases and J by 2 bases; unmatched bases: 5. This CDR3 is 16 amino acids long. CDR3 protein: CASSEQGGSTNEKLFF. The DNA of the CDR3 is TGCGCCAGCAGTGAACAGGGGGGGTCTACTAATGAAAAACTGTTTTTT.

This clone was detected once. The CDR3 DNA sequence: TGCAGCGGTTGGGAGCGGGGAACCCTCCACTTT. Translated, it gives CSGWERGTLHF. The chain joins TRBV29-1 to TRBJ1-6; no clear D. The germline CDR1 and CDR2 sequences are SQVTM and ANQGSEA. This CDR3 has 11 residues. The V gene lost 7 bases and the J gene lost 14 bases, with 15 bases spanning the gap.

The CDR3 DNA sequence: TGTGCCAGCAGCTTAGGTGTAGTTTATGATAATTCACCCCTCCACTTT. It is translated as CASSLGVVYDNSPLHF. The chain employs TRBV7-2 and TRBJ1-6; no reliable D call. Germline V gives CDR1 SGHTA, CDR2 FQGNSA. CDR3 size: 16 residues. V was shortened by 1 base and J by 5 bases, with 12 bases between the two germline ends.

V gene TRBV27 combines with J gene TRBJ2-1, with TRBD1 matching over 7 bases. CDR1 MNHEY and CDR2 SMNVEV come from the germline V gene (reference sequence). The length of the CDR3 is 15 residues. Trimming removed 5 bases from V and 8 bases from J; junction bases left unmatched: 12. CDR3 sequence reads: CASSRTGTASHEQFF. As DNA, the CDR3 is TGTGCCAGCAGTCGCACCGGGACAGCGAGTCATGAGCAGTTCTTC.

CDR3 sequence: CSARGQGLAFF. In DNA, the CDR3 is TGCAGTGCTAGGGGACAGGGGCTGGCTTTCTTT. The genes are TRBV20-1 and TRBJ1-1; 10 bases fit TRBD1. Germline V CDR1 and CDR2: DFQATT, SNEGSKA (reference sequence). V was pared by 3 bases and J by 11 bases, with 3 bases of the junction left unmatched. This CDR3 spans 11 amino acids.

V usage is TRBV5-1 and J usage is TRBJ1-1; D gene unclear. The CDR3 is 17 amino acids. Germline lookup yields CDR1 SGHRS and CDR2 YFSETQ. V lost 0 bases and J 1 base, leaving 16 bases between the germline ends. This CDR3 reads CASSLDGSAGENTEAFF. The CDR3 DNA follows: TGCGCCAGCAGCTTGGACGGGAGTGCGGGCGAGAACACTGAAGCTTTCTTT.

The chain carries TRBV5-6 and TRBJ1-2, with 7 bases fitting TRBD1. The trim removed 4 bases at V and 4 bases at J, leaving 7 bases unmatched. The CDR3 is 14 residues long. Germline CDR1 is SGHDT and CDR2 is YYEEEE. The DNA of the CDR3 is TGTGCCAGCAGCCCTGGGACAGCCAGCTATGGCTACACCTTC. It yields the protein CASSPGTASYGYTF.

V usage is TRBV4-2 and J usage is TRBJ1-1; D remains ambiguous. The CDR3 consists of 12 residues. The germline V gene encodes CDR1 LGHNA and CDR2 YNFKEQ. Between the trimmed V and J ends, which lost 4 bases and 14 bases, there was a span of 17 bases. CDR3 nucleotide sequence: TGTGCCAGCAGCCGCGAGGGAGCCCTTGGGTTCTTT. This encodes CASSREGALGFF.

V is TRBV19 and J is TRBJ1-5; tentatively, D is TRBD1 (6 bases). The V and J ends lost 4 bases and 1 base respectively, with 14 bases between them. The CDR3 consists of 16 residues. Germline V gives CDR1 LNHDA, CDR2 SQIVND (reference sequence). The CDR3 DNA reads TGTGCCAGTAGTACGAGGGGGAGGGTCAGCAATCAGCCCCAGCATTTT. This translates into CASSTRGRVSNQPQHF.

The chain uses TRBV14 and TRBJ2-3, with TRBD2 matching 11 bases. The germline V gene encodes CDR1 SGHDN and CDR2 FVKESK. The CDR3 spans 17 residues. V trimming: 4 bases; J trimming: 0 bases; junction bases outside the gene matches: 6. The CDR3 DNA is TGTGCCAGCAGCCCCTTTAGCGGGGGGGCCAGCACAGATACGCAGTATTTT. The encoded protein is CASSPFSGGASTDTQYF.

This chain uses TRBV6-5 with TRBJ2-3; 8 positions match TRBD2. The germline gives CDR1 MNHEY, CDR2 SVGAGI. Unmatched junction bases numbered 9, after V lost 3 bases and J lost 4 bases. The CDR3 has 16 residues. The CDR3 region is CASSYWRGEGADTQYF. CDR3 bases: TGTGCCAGCAGTTATTGGCGGGGGGAGGGAGCAGATACGCAGTATTTT.

Written as DNA, the CDR3 is TGTGCCAGCACCCCCGCAAGACAGGGACGGAGGGAGCAGTACTTC. It specifies CASTPARQGRREQYF. J is TRBJ2-7 and V is TRBV7-9; 7 nucleotides align to TRBD1. V was pared by 7 bases and J by 7 bases, with 16 bases of the junction left unmatched. The CDR3 is 15 residues long. Germline values: CDR1 SEHNR, CDR2 FQNEAQ (reference sequence).

This sequence joins TRBV6-5 and TRBJ1-1, with D possibly matching TRBD1 (5 bases). This CDR3 is 13 amino acids long. Germline assignment: CDR1 MNHEY and CDR2 SVGAGI. V lost 5 bases to trimming and J lost 6 bases, with 13 bases between them. The CDR3 nucleotides are TGTGCCAGCAGTACCCCTGGAGGGGCTGAAGCTTTCTTT. Residues: CASSTPGGAEAFF.

This CDR3 reads CASSIGSAGGADTQYF. The CDR3 DNA follows: TGTGCCAGTAGTATAGGATCAGCGGGGGGTGCAGATACGCAGTATTTT. The chain is built from TRBV19 and TRBJ2-3, with 9 bases fitting TRBD2. The CDR3 consists of 16 residues. V lost 1 base, J lost 4 bases, and 6 bases stayed unmatched. Germline CDR1 and CDR2: LNHDA and SQIVND (reference sequence).

V and J are TRBV29-1 and TRBJ2-7, with D maybe TRBD2 (5 bases). Germline V gene lookup returns CDR1 SQVTM and CDR2 ANQGSEA. The CDR3 runs to 13 residues. V was trimmed by 4 bases and J by 0 bases, leaving 10 bases between them. CDR3 sequence reads: CSVAKRSSYEQYF. CDR3 sequence (DNA): TGCAGCGTTGCGAAGCGGTCCTCCTACGAGCAGTACTTC.

The chain has TRBV19 and TRBJ1-2; 9 positions match TRBD1. This CDR3 region has 14 residues. Per germline, CDR1 LNHDA and CDR2 SQIVND (reference sequence). V shed 10 bases, J shed 2 bases, and the junction held 8 bases outside the gene matches. CDR3 sequence reads: CAITTGTGNYGYTF. The DNA of the CDR3 is TGTGCCATTACTACTGGGACAGGGAACTATGGCTACACCTTC.

The chain recombines TRBV6-5 with TRBJ2-1; tentatively, D is TRBD2 (5 bases). This CDR3 is 14 amino acids long. The V end was cut by 4 bases, the J end by 6 bases, with 13 bases between. Germline loops: CDR1 MNHEY, CDR2 SVGAGI. CDR3 in amino acids: CASSLALESNEQFF. The CDR3 nucleotides are TGTGCCAGCAGTTTAGCGCTAGAGTCCAATGAGCAGTTCTTC.

A single count supports this clone. The chain links TRBV5-4 to TRBJ2-5, with D uncertain. Germline assignment: CDR1 SGHNT and CDR2 YYREEE (reference sequence). V gave up 1 base and J gave up 4 bases, with 11 bases separating them. This CDR3 is 14 amino acids long. For the CDR3, the DNA is TGTGCCAGCAGCTTGTACAGACCATTAGAGACCCAGTACTTC. Its translation: CASSLYRPLETQYF.

The rearrangement joins TRBV9 to TRBJ1-1; tentatively, D is TRBD1 (6 bases). Trimming shortened V by 4 bases and J by 0 bases, and 10 bases separated the two germline ends. CDR1 and CDR2 (germline): SGDLS, YYNGEE. The CDR3 length is 14 residues. The CDR3 DNA is TGTGCCAGCAGCCTCGGGGGGCTGAACACTGAAGCTTTCTTT. It translates to CASSLGGLNTEAFF.

The chain links TRBV4-2 to TRBJ2-7; D possibly corresponds to TRBD2 (6 bases). The CDR3 extends over 16 amino acids. The germline V and J ends were trimmed by 0 bases and 0 bases, with 12 bases remaining between them. The germline V gene encodes CDR1 LGHNA and CDR2 YNFKEQ. CDR3 coding DNA: TGTGCCAGCAGCCAAGAGTGGGACTCGAACTCCTACGAGCAGTACTTC. Translated, it gives CASSQEWDSNSYEQYF.

The J gene is TRBJ2-7, the V gene TRBV6-1; 7 nucleotides agree with TRBD2. CDR3 length: 16 amino acids. Germline CDR1 and CDR2: MNHNS and SASEGT. J gave up 1 base and V 1 base, and 7 bases lay outside the gene matches. The CDR3 is CASSEERASGSYEQYF. The CDR3 bases are TGTGCCAGCAGTGAAGAACGTGCTAGCGGATCCTACGAGCAGTACTTC.

The J gene is TRBJ1-3, the V gene TRBV30, with a possible D match to TRBD1 (5 bases). The CDR3 sequence is 18 residues long. Trimming took off 0 bases at V and 0 bases at J, with 18 bases between the two ends. In germline, CDR1 is GTSNPN, CDR2 SVGIG (reference sequence). The CDR3 sequence is CAWSVPRTRRDSGNTIYF. The CDR3 bases are TGTGCCTGGAGTGTACCACGGACACGGAGAGACTCTGGAAACACCATATATTTT. Full variable domain (remainder filled in from reference TRBV30 and TRBJ1-3): SQTIHQWPATLVQPVGSPLSLECTVEGTSNPNLYWYRQAAGRGLQLLFYSVGIGQISSEVPQNLSASRPQDRQFILSSKKLLLSDSGFYLCAWSVPRTRRDSGNTIYFGEGSWLTVV.

This clone was seen a handful of times. The chain couples TRBV27 to TRBJ1-6; D is unclear. CDR3 length: 13 amino acids. V was pared by 2 bases and J by 7 bases, with 6 bases between. Germline V gives CDR1 MNHEY, CDR2 SMNVEV (reference sequence). DNA of the CDR3: TGTGCCAGCAGTTTACCCTTCAATTCACCCCTCCACTTT. The encoded protein is CASSLPFNSPLHF.

The V gene is TRBV14, the J gene TRBJ2-1; TRBD2 agrees at 15 bases. J lost 10 bases, V lost 4 bases, and 8 bases had no gene match. Germline V CDR1 and CDR2: SGHDN, FVKESK. This CDR3 region has 16 residues. CDR3 sequence reads: CASSRPGTSGGKEQFF. CDR3 DNA: TGTGCCAGCAGCCGGCCCGGGACTAGCGGGGGGAAAGAGCAGTTCTTC.

The chain couples TRBV19 to TRBJ2-1, with 8 bases aligning to TRBD2. From germline, CDR1 is LNHDA and CDR2 SQIVND (reference sequence). The CDR3 loop spans 15 amino acids. The V and J ends lost 6 bases and 7 bases, in that order; junction bases with no gene match: 11. In DNA, the CDR3 is TGTGCCAGTAGGGTTTCGGGGGGGCCTATGAATGAGCAGTTCTTC. Protein: CASRVSGGPMNEQFF.